Shown below are 6 T cell receptor beta chains from a single sample sequenced in a study of T cell repertoires in cytomegalovirus infection. TCRdb fed the reads into MiXCR, producing one record per CDR3 protein. The sample has about 60,000 distinct CDR3 sequences; around 20% are singletons. No antigen has been assigned to these receptors. The sequencing used CD8+ T cells from cultured PBMCs, collected from culture after CMV antigen stimulation. The receptor source for this set is a human donor in good health (CMV status not recorded). Some clones in this sample may be carry-over from other donors' samples.

Remarks on this clonotype: Here the CDR3 omits its conserved ending phenylalanine or tryptophan, so a read error is the likely source. The CDR3 loop reads CASSLVSGQGAATEAFY. CDR3 DNA sequence: TGTGCCAGCAGCTTAGTTTCGGGACAGGGGGCAGCCACTGAAGCTTTCTAT. The V gene is TRBV7-8, the J gene TRBJ1-1; 12 bases are a match to TRBD1. CDR3 size: 17 residues. Germline values: CDR1 SGHVS, CDR2 FQNEAQ. The junction had 7 bases not matched to a gene; V was cut back by 1 base and J by 4 bases.

The chain joins TRBV6-8 to TRBJ1-1; D is possibly TRBD1 (6 bases). V was pared by 2 bases and J by 1 base, with 14 bases between. Germline CDR1 is MNHGY and CDR2 is SAAAGT. This CDR3 region has 16 residues. Here the CDR3 DNA reads TGTGCCAGCAGTTACACCGCACAGGGATGGAACACTGAAGCTTTCTTT. Protein product: CASSYTAQGWNTEAFF.

In its sample, this clonotype was seen a few times. The CDR3 DNA sequence: TGTGCCAGCAGTACAACCGGGACAGGGGGCGGTCAGCCCCAGCATTTT. Amino acid sequence: CASSTTGTGGGQPQHF. The chain couples TRBV27 to TRBJ1-5, with 12 bases lining up with TRBD1. V lost 5 bases, J lost 6 bases, and 8 bases stayed unmatched. CDR1 is MNHEY, CDR2 SMNVEV, per germline (reference sequence). CDR3 length: 16 amino acids.

This sequence joins TRBV19 and TRBJ2-3; the D is unclear. Trimming removed 3 bases from V and 2 bases from J, with 6 bases in between. The germline V gene has CDR1 LNHDA and CDR2 SQIVND (reference sequence). This CDR3 comprises 13 residues. The CDR3 protein is CASSITVTDTQYF. In nucleotides, the CDR3 is TGTGCCAGTAGTATCACCGTCACAGATACGCAGTATTTT.

CDR3 in DNA: TGTGCCAGCAGCCTGTGGACAGGGAGAAGAGATACGCAGTATTTT. Translating gives CASSLWTGRRDTQYF. The chain has TRBV7-2 and TRBJ2-3; 8 bases line up with TRBD1. The V segment lost 5 bases and the J segment 5 bases; nucleotides outside the gene matches: 9. CDR3 size: 15 residues. CDR1 is SGHTA and CDR2 is FQGNSA in the germline V gene.

This sequence joins TRBV20-1 and TRBJ2-5, with TRBD2 as a possible D gene (6 bases). The CDR3 length is 14 residues. The germline V gene encodes CDR1 DFQATT and CDR2 SNEGSKA (reference sequence). Trimming cost V 3 bases and J 1 base, with 12 bases left between them. CDR3 sequence: CSASSGDAQETQYF. CDR3 nucleotide sequence: TGCAGTGCTAGTTCGGGGGACGCCCAAGAGACCCAGTACTTC.